Listed below are T cell receptor beta chains from one sample, sequenced in a study of T cell responses to AZD1222 COVID-19 vaccine. The repertoire was sequenced with immunoSEQ multiplex PCR; TCRdb's copy has only in-frame clones and lacks some. The table has some 110,000 clones, around 94% seen once. The sample consisted of peripheral blood, taken on day 0 of AZD1222 vaccination. All receptors derive from an adult in good health. The CDR3 runs from the conserved cysteine through the conserved F or W. The D gene is left open where the match is weak. The listing skips clone size in some rows; elsewhere it reads once, few, many or a size class.

v_call	cdr3_length	d_call	j_call	clone_size	cdr3_nt	cdr3_aa
TRBV3-1/TRBV3-2	14	-	TRBJ2-1	-	TGTGCCAGCAGCCAGTGGGCCGAGGGGAATGAGCAGTTCTTC	CASSQWAEGNEQFF
TRBV19	14	TRBD1	TRBJ1-6	-	TGTGCCAGCGCTTCCGGGACAGCTAATTCACCCCTCCACTTT	CASASGTANSPLHF
TRBV7-9	14	-	TRBJ1-4	-	TGTGCCAGCAGCGAACGGACCGGATCTGAAAAACTGTTTTTT	CASSERTGSEKLFF
TRBV6-6	12	-	TRBJ2-7	-	TGTGCCAGCAAGGGGTCGGTTGACGAGCAGTACTTC	CASKGSVDEQYF
TRBV5-1	13	-	TRBJ1-1	-	TGCGCCAGCAGCTTGGAGACAGGCACTGAAGCTTTCTTT	CASSLETGTEAFF
TRBV5-4	14	-	TRBJ2-3	-	TGTGCCAGCAGCTTGGTAGCCTACTCAGATACGCAGTATTTT	CASSLVAYSDTQYF
TRBV6-5	14	-	TRBJ2-3	-	TGTGCCAGCAGTACCGACAGGCCCACAGATACGCAGTATTTT	CASSTDRPTDTQYF
TRBV11-2	16	-	TRBJ2-1	-	TGTGCCAGCAGCAGGGAGGCGTCTAGCTCCTACAATGAGCAGTTCTTC	CASSREASSSYNEQFF
TRBV12-5	15	TRBD1	TRBJ1-5	-	TGTGCTAGTGGTTTGCCGCAACAGGGGGGACGGCCCCAGCATTTT	CASGLPQQGGRPQHF
TRBV4-2	16	-	TRBJ2-7	-	TGTGCCAGCAGCCAAGATCCAGGAGAGTTCTCCTACGAGCAGTACTTC	CASSQDPGEFSYEQYF
TRBV27	10	-	TRBJ2-7	-	TGTGCCAGCAATTCCCACGAGCAGTACTTC	CASNSHEQYF
TRBV30	14	-	TRBJ1-4	-	TGTGCCTGGAGTGGTGGAGGAGCTCGTGAAAAACTGTTTTTT	CAWSGGGAREKLFF
TRBV27	13	-	TRBJ2-5	-	TGTGCCAGCAGTTCGAGACAGCAAGAGACCCAGTACTTC	CASSSRQQETQYF
TRBV27	16	-	TRBJ1-5	-	TGTGCCAGCAGTTTATACTCGGCGGTAGCCGGGCAGCCCCAGCATTTT	CASSLYSAVAGQPQHF
TRBV9	14	-	TRBJ1-4	-	TGTGCCAGCAGCGTATACGAGTCCAATGAAAAACTGTTTTTT	CASSVYESNEKLFF
TRBV4-1	15	-	TRBJ2-4	-	TGCGCCAGCAGCCAAGTTGGACTAGCCAAAAACATTCAGTACTTC	CASSQVGLAKNIQYF
TRBV18	18	TRBD1	TRBJ1-1	-	TGTGCCAGCTCACCTACCGGGACAGGGGGCGCGGGAAACACTGAAGCTTTCTTT	CASSPTGTGGAGNTEAFF
TRBV2	15	TRBD2	TRBJ2-7	-	TGTGCCAGCAAACCGCGGGTAGCGGGAGACTACGAGCAGTACTTC	CASKPRVAGDYEQYF
TRBV12-3/TRBV12-4	12	-	TRBJ1-2	-	TGTGCCAGCAGTTTAGGCAGCTATGGCTACACCTTC	CASSLGSYGYTF
TRBV10-3	12	-	TRBJ1-1	-	TGTGCCATCGGGGCAGTGGGTGATGAAGCTTTCTTT	CAIGAVGDEAFF
TRBV10-1	15	TRBD1	TRBJ2-7	-	TGCGCCAGCAGTGAGTCCAGACAGGGGGGATACGAGCAGTACTTC	CASSESRQGGYEQYF
TRBV30	11	-	TRBJ2-7	once	TGTGCCTGGAGTGTGGCCTACGAGCAGTACTTC	CAWSVAYEQYF
TRBV20-1	15	TRBD2	TRBJ2-1	-	TGCAGTGCTAGTCAAGGCTCTAGCGGGTACAATGAGCAGTTCTTC	CSASQGSSGYNEQFF
TRBV9	15	-	TRBJ2-7	-	TGTGCCAGCAGCTTAAGGGGGAGTAGGGCCTACGAGCAGTACTTC	CASSLRGSRAYEQYF
TRBV6-1	13	-	TRBJ2-2	-	TGTGCCAGCAGTGAACAGGGATCCTGGGAGCTGTTTTTT	CASSEQGSWELFF
TRBV24-1	17	-	TRBJ1-4	-	TGTGCCACCAGCCACCCTCTTCCAACAGGCGCGAGTGAAAAACTGTTTTTT	CATSHPLPTGASEKLFF
TRBV10-1	20	-	TRBJ1-1	-	TGCGCCAGCAGTGAGTCCCGGGACGGTCAAAATCGGTGGGGAAACACTGAAGCTTTCTTT	CASSESRDGQNRWGNTEAFF
TRBV6-4	12	-	TRBJ2-7	-	TGTGCCCTGGGGCTAGCTTTTTACGAGCAGTACTTC	CALGLAFYEQYF
TRBV19	14	TRBD1	TRBJ2-7	few	TGTGCCAGTAGCCTGACAGGGGGCAGGCACGAGCAGTACTTC	CASSLTGGRHEQYF
TRBV27	14	-	TRBJ2-7	-	TGTGCCAGCAGTTTAGGCAGGATCTACTACGAGCAGTACTTC	CASSLGRIYYEQYF
TRBV11-2	15	-	TRBJ1-4	-	TGTGCCAGCAGCTTCCCCGTGGGGACTAATGAAAAACTGTTTTTT	CASSFPVGTNEKLFF
TRBV6-1	13	-	TRBJ1-2	-	TGTGCCAGCAGTGAAGTGGGGAGTTATGGCTACACCTTC	CASSEVGSYGYTF
TRBV5-8	15	TRBD1	TRBJ2-3	-	TGTGCCAGCAGCCGAACAGGGGGCGGAACAGATACGCAGTATTTT	CASSRTGGGTDTQYF